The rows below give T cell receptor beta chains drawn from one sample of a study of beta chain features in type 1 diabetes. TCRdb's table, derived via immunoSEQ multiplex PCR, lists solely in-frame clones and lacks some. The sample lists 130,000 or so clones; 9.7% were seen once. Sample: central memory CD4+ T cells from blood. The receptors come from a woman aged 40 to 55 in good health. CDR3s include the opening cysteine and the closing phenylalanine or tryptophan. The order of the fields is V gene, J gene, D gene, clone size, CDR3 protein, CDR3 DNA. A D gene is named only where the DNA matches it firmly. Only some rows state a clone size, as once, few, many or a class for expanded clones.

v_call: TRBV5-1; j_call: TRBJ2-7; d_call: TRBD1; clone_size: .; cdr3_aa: CASSRDRTSEQYF; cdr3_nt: TGCGCCAGCTCCCGGGACAGAACCTCCGAGCAGTACTTC
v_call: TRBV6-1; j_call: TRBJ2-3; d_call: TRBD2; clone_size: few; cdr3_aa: CASSGRGGSSADTQYF; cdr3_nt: TGTGCCAGCAGTGGTCGGGGGGGCTCGTCCGCAGATACGCAGTATTTT
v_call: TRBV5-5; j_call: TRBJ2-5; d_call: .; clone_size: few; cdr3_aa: CASSHGAETQYF; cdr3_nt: TGTGCCAGCAGCCATGGTGCGGAGACCCAGTACTTC
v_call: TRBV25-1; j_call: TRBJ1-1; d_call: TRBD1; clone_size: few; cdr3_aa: CASSGTGTGSALF; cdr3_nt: TGTGCCAGCAGTGGGACCGGGACAGGGTCCGCGCTCTTT
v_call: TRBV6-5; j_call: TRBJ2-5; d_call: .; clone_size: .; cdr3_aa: CASIRKGERGETQYF; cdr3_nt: TGTGCCAGCATAAGGAAGGGGGAAAGGGGCGAGACCCAGTACTTC
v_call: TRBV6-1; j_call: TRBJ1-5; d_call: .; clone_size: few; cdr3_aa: CASSAEIGDPNQPQHF; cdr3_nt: TGTGCCAGCAGTGCCGAAATAGGGGATCCGAATCAGCCCCAGCATTTT
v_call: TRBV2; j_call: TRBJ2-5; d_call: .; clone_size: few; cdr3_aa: CASIIGGRETQYF; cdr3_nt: TGTGCCAGCATTATAGGGGGTAGGGAGACCCAGTACTTC
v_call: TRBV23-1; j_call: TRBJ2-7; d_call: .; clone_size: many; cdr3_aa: CASSQPPATGQVQYF; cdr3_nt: TGCGCCAGCAGTCAACCCCCCGCGACAGGTCAAGTGCAGTACTTC
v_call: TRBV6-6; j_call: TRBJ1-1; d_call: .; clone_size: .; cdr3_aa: CASSYKGGAFF; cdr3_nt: TGTGCCAGCAGTTATAAAGGGGGAGCTTTCTTT
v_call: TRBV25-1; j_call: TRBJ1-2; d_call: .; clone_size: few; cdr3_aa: CASSESDRANYGYTF; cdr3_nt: TGTGCCAGCAGTGAATCAGACAGAGCTAACTATGGCTACACCTTC
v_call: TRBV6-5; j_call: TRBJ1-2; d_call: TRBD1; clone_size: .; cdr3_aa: CASSIDRAYGYTF; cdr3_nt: TGTGCCAGCAGTATCGACAGGGCCTATGGCTACACCTTC
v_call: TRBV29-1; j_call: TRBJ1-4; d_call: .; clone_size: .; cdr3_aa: CSVAGGPATNEKLFF; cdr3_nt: TGCAGCGTTGCTGGGGGCCCCGCAACTAATGAAAAACTGTTTTTT
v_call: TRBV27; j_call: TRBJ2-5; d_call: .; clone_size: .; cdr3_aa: CASRDGGWETQYF; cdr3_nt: TGTGCCAGCAGGGACGGGGGTTGGGAGACCCAGTACTTC
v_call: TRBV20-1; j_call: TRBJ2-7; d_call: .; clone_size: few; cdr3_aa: CSARRGYEQYF; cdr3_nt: TGCAGTGCTAGGAGGGGGTACGAGCAGTACTTC
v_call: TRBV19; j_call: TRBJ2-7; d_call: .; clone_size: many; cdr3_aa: CASSEYRAYEQYF; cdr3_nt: TGTGCCAGTAGTGAGTACAGAGCCTACGAGCAGTACTTC
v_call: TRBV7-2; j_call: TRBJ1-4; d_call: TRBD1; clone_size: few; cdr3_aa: CASSPGQGGEKLFF; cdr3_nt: TGTGCCAGCAGCCCAGGACAGGGTGGTGAAAAACTGTTTTTT
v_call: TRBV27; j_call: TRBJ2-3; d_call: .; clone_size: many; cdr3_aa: CASSFTYTDTQYF; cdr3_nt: TGTGCCAGCAGTTTCACCTACACAGATACGCAGTATTTT
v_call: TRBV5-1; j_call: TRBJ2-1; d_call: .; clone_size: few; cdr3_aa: CASSLALASYNEQFF; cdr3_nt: TGCGCCAGCAGCTTGGCCTTAGCGTCCTACAATGAGCAGTTCTTC
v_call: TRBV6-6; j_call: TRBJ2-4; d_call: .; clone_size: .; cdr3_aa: CASSYSRGAKNIQYF; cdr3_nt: TGTGCCAGCAGTTACTCGCGAGGGGCCAAAAACATTCAGTACTTC
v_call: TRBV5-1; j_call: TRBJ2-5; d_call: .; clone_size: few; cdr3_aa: CASSPSRVQETQYF; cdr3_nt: TGCGCCAGCAGCCCGTCCCGGGTGCAGGAGACCCAGTACTTC
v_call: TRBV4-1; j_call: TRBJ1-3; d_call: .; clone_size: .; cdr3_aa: CASSQPSGSGNTIYF; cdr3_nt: TGCGCCAGCAGCCAGCCCTCAGGTTCTGGAAACACCATATATTTT
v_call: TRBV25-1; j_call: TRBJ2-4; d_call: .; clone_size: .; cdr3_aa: CASTPSLGASDKNIQYF; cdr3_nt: TGTGCCAGCACCCCTTCGCTGGGGGCGTCGGACAAAAACATTCAGTACTTC